Given below is one TCR beta chain in context. TCRdb keeps only in-frame clones here, not all; method: immunoSEQ multiplex PCR. The table includes roughly 130,000 clones, about four fifths detected once. The data were taken from a study of blood T cell repertoires in COVID-19. Study at large: Some COVID-19 samples were acute and others convalescent; all came from the United States, Italy and Spain.

Clinical history reported by participants formed the basis on which cohorts were assigned. Cohort 3 donors were reported recovered after two negative PCRs, clearance, or symptom resolution. The CDR3 consists of 15 residues. V was clipped by 6 bases and J by 2 bases, with 14 bases between them. Germline CDR1 and CDR2: MNHEY and SVGAGI. The chain combines TRBV6-5 with TRBJ1-5; D is possibly TRBD1 (6 bases). Sequencing was performed on PBMCs or T cells enriched from blood (not recorded which). The receptor comes from a man in his fifties or sixties who had recovered from COVID-19. The CDR3 DNA reads as TGTGCCAGCAGCCGGACAGAGAAAGGCAATCAGCCCCAGCATTTT. Its translation is CASSRTEKGNQPQHF.